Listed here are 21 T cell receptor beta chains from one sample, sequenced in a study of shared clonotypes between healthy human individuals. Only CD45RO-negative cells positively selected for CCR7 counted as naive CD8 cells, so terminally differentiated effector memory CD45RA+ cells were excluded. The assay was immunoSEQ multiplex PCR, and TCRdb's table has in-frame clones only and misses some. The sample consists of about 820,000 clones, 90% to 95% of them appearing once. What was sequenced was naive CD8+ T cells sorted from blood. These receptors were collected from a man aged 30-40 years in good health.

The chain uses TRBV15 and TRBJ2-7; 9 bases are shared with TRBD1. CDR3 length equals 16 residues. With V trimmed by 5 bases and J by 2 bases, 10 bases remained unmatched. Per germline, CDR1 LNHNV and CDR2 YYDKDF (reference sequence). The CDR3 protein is CATSDTADRGTYEQYF. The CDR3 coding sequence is TGTGCCACCAGCGATACCGCGGACAGGGGAACCTACGAGCAGTACTTC.

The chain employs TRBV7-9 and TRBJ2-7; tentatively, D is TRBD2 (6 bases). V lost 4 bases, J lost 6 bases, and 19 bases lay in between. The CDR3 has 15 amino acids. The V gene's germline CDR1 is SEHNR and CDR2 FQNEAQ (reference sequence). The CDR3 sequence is CASSSSSGDSTEQYF. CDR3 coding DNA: TGTGCCAGCAGCTCCTCCTCGGGGGATTCTACCGAGCAGTACTTC.

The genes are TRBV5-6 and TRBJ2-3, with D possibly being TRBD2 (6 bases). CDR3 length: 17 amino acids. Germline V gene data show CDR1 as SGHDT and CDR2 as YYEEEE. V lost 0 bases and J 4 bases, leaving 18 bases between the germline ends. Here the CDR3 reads CASSLGTGTDAPDTQYF. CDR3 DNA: TGTGCCAGCAGCTTGGGGACCGGGACTGATGCCCCAGATACGCAGTATTTT. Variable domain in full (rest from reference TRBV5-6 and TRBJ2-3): DAGVTQSPTHLIKTRGQQVTLRCSPKSGHDTVSWYQQALGQGPQFIFQYYEEEERQRGNFPDRFSGHQFPNYSSELNVNALLLGDSALYLCASSLGTGTDAPDTQYFGPGTRLTVL.

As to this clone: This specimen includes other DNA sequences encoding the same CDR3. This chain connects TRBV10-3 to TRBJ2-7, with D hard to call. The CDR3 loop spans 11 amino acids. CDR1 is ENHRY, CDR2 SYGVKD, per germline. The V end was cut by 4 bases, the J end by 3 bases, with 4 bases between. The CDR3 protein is CAISASYEQYF. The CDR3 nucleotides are TGTGCCATCAGTGCAAGCTACGAGCAGTACTTC.

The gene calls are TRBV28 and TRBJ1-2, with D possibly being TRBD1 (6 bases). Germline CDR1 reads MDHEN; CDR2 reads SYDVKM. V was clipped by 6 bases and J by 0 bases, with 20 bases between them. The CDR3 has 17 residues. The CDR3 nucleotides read TGTGCCAGCAGCTCTGCAGGGGATAATCCTACTAACTATGGCTACACCTTC. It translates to CASSSAGDNPTNYGYTF.

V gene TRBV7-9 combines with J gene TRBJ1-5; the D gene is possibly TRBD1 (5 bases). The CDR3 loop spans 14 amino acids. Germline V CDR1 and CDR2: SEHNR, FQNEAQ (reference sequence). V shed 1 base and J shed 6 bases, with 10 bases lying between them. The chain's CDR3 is CASSLGQGLQPQHF. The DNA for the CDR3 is TGTGCCAGCAGCTTAGGGCAGGGACTTCAGCCCCAGCATTTT.

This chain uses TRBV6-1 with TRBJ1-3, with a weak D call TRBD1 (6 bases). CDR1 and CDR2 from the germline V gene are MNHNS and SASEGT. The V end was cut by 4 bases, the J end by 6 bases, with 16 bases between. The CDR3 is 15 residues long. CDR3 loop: CASSGIGGRENTIYF. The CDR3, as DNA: TGTGCCAGCAGTGGAATAGGGGGGAGAGAAAACACCATATATTTT.

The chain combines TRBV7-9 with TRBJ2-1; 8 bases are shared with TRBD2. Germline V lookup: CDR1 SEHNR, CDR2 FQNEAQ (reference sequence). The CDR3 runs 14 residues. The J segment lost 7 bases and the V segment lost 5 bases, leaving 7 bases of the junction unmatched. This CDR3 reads CASSQPGLGNEQFF. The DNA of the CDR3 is TGTGCCAGCAGCCAGCCGGGACTAGGAAATGAGCAGTTCTTC.

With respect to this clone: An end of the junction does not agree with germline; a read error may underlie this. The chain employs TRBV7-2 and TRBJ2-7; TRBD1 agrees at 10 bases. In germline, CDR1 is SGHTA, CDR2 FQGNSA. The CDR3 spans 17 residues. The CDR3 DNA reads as TGTGCCAGCAACTTAAGGTCTCCGCGTGGACAGGGGGTCGAGCAGTACTTC. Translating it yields CASNLRSPRGQGVEQYF.

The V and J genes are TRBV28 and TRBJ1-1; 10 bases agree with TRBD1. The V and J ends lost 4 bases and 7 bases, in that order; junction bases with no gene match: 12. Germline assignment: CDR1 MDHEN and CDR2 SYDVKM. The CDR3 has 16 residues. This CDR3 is CASSSRGTGVKYEAFF. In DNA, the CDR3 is TGTGCCAGCAGTTCTCGTGGGACAGGGGTAAAGTATGAAGCTTTCTTT.

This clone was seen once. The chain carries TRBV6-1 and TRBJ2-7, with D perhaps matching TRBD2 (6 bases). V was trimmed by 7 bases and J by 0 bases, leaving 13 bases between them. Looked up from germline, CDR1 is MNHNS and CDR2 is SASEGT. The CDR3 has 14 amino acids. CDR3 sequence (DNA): TGTGCCAGCATTCTGGCCGGGAGCTCCTACGAGCAGTACTTC. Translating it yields CASILAGSSYEQYF.

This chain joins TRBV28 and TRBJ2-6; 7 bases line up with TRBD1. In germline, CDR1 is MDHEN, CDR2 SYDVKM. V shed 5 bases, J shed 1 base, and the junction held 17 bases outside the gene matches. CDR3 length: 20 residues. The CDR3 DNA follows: TGTGCCAGCAGTACACCTACCGGGACAGCCATTTATTCTGGGGCCAACGTCCTGACTTTC. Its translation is CASSTPTGTAIYSGANVLTF.

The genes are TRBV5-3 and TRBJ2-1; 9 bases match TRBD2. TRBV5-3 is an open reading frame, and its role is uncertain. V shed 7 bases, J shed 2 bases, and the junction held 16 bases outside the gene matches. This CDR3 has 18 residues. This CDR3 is CARGVPTSGNPPYNEQFF. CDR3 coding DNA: TGTGCCAGAGGTGTACCGACTAGCGGAAATCCCCCCTACAATGAGCAGTTCTTC.

As DNA, the CDR3 is TGTGCCAGCTCTGAACGGGGTCTAGGAGGATACGAGCAGTACTTC. Its translation is CASSERGLGGYEQYF. The rearrangement uses TRBV6-1 and TRBJ2-7; TRBD2 is a possible D gene (5 bases). Germline lookup yields CDR1 MNHNS and CDR2 SASEGT. Trimming left V 8 bases short and J 4 bases short, with 21 bases between. The CDR3 has 15 amino acids.

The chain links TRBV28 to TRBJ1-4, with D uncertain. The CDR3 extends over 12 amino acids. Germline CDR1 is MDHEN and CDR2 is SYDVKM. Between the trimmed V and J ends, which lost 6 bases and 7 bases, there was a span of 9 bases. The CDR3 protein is CASSSLIEKLFF. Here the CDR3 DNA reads TGTGCCAGCAGCTCTCTTATTGAAAAACTGTTTTTT.

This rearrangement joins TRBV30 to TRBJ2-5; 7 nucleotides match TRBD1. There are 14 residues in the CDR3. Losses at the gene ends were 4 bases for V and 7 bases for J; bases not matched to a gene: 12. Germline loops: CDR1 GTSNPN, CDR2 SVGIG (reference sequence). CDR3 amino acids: CAWTSSGQSGTQYF. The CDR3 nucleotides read TGTGCCTGGACCTCTTCGGGACAGTCCGGGACCCAGTACTTC.

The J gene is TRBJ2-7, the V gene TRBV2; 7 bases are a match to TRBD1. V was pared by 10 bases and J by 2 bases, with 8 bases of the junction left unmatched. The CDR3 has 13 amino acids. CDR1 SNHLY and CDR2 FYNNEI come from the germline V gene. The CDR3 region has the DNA TGTGCCAAACGAGGGGGCGCAACCTACGAGCAGTACTTC. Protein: CAKRGGATYEQYF.

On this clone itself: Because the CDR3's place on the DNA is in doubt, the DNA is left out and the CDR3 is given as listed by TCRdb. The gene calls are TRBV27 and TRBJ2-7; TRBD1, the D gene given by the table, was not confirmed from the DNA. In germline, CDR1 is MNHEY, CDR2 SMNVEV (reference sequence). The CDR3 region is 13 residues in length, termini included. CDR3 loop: CASSFGPGVEQYF.

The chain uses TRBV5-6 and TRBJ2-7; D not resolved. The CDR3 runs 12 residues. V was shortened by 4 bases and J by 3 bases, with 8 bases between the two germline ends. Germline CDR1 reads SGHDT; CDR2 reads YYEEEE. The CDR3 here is CASSTILYEQYF. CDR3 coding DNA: TGTGCCAGCAGCACAATCCTCTACGAGCAGTACTTC.

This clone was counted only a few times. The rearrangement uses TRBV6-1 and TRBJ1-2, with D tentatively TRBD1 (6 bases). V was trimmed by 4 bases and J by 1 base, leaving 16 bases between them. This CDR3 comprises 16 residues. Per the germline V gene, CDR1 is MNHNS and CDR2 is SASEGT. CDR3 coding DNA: TGTGCCAGCAGTGGAAGGGGGAACCATGTTAACTATGGCTACACCTTC. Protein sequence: CASSGRGNHVNYGYTF.

CDR3: CASSLDPRNEQFF. CDR3 in DNA: TGTGCCAGCAGCTTAGATCCCAGGAATGAGCAGTTCTTC. This chain links TRBV7-9 with TRBJ2-1; D ambiguous. This CDR3 has 13 residues. V was pared by 1 base and J by 7 bases, with 8 bases between. Per germline, CDR1 SEHNR and CDR2 FQNEAQ (reference sequence).